This T cell receptor (beta chain) came from a study of blood T cell repertoires in COVID-19. Study information: Sites across the United States, Italy and Spain contributed samples from acute and convalescent COVID-19. Nucleic acid was either cDNA or gDNA, and it came from T cells, B-cell-depleted T cells, or PBMCs.

Trimming took off 1 base at V and 1 base at J, with 10 bases between the two ends. This CDR3 has 15 amino acids. CDR1 and CDR2 from the germline V gene are LNHDA and SQIVND (reference sequence). This clone was seen a few times. In the study's own analysis: Estimation of nucleated cell counts was performed using reference gene primer amplification. Profiling relied on immunoSEQ multiplex PCR, and the TCRdb table lists in-frame clones only, not all of them. D and trimming were read from the DNA, whereas the V and J calls and clone size are those reported in that table. The table has a few hundred thousand clones, roughly 82% seen once.

Material: peripheral blood. This receptor was identified in a man between 35 and 55 years old who had recovered from COVID-19. V gene TRBV19 combines with J gene TRBJ1-1, with D possibly being TRBD1 (6 bases). CDR3 region: CASSIGRGGNTEAFF. CDR3 nucleotide sequence: TGTGCCAGTAGTATAGGGAGGGGGGGGAACACTGAAGCTTTCTTT.